Below, 17 T cell receptor beta chains from the same sample are listed, as sequenced in a study of tumor-infiltrating lymphocytes in primary liver carcinoma. Total RNA (around 510 ng) served as template for TCR beta cDNA synthesis primed by a constant-region primer. Three nested multiplex PCR rounds, a slightly modified ARM-PCR, produced the libraries for TCR beta. It was with TRBV1-TRBV30 forward primers and a C-beta reverse primer that the first two PCR rounds were run, at around 10 cycles each. TCRdb called the multiplex PCR reads again in MiXCR, with one record for every CDR3 protein. This sample has under 50,000 distinct CDR3 sequences, with about two thirds found just once. Without any cell sorting, about 20-32 mg of bulk tissue yielded co-extracted RNA and DNA. Source material: liver tumor tissue from sampling region 5. Subset here: tumor region T5, tumor centre. The receptors come from a man in his forties or fifties with primary liver carcinoma and hepatitis B virus infection.

This clonotype was observed a handful of times. A single base separates this from a much larger clone, so it may be a read error. V gene TRBV10-3 combines with J gene TRBJ2-6; either TRBD1 or TRBD2 may fit D (5 bases each). Germline values: CDR1 ENHRY, CDR2 SYGVKD. The CDR3 extends over 16 amino acids. V shed 4 bases and J shed 0 bases, with 10 bases lying between them. The CDR3 sequence is CAISGGTPSGANVLTF. CDR3 in DNA: TGTGCCATCAGTGGTGGGACCCCCTCTGGGGCCAACGTCCTGACTTTC.

Details on this clonotype: The junction does not match germline at one end; this may be a read error. This chain connects TRBV6-4 to TRBJ2-3, with 9 nucleotides matching TRBD2. The germline V gene encodes CDR1 MRHNA and CDR2 SNTAGT. This CDR3 has 15 residues. CDR3 coding DNA: TGTGCCAGCAGTGAAGTAGCGGGAGCGGCAGATTCGCAGTATTTT. This sequence encodes CASSEVAGAADSQYF.

Remarks on this clonotype: One end of the junction fails to match germline, which may point to a read error. The rearrangement links TRBV29-1 to TRBJ2-1; D might be TRBD2 (6 bases). CDR3 size: 13 residues. The V gene's germline CDR1 is SQVTM and CDR2 ANQGSEA. The CDR3 reads CRVEPRLGSEQFF. CDR3 bases: TGCAGGGTTGAACCGAGACTAGGTAGTGAGCAGTTCTTC.

The sample holds one count of this clonotype. This may be a read error: a much more frequent sequence differs by one nucleotide. This chain joins TRBV7-8 and TRBJ1-2; 7 nucleotides align to TRBD1. Germline CDR1 and CDR2: SGHVS and FQNEAQ. The CDR3 sequence is 14 residues long. With V trimmed by 3 bases and J by 2 bases, 3 bases remained unmatched. The CDR3: CASSLGQINYGYTF. In DNA, the CDR3 is TGTGCCAGCAGCTTGGGACAGATCAACTATGGCTACACCTTC.

V gene TRBV13 combines with J gene TRBJ2-1; 7 nucleotides match TRBD1. The CDR3 contains 16 residues. Germline CDR1 reads PRHDT; CDR2 reads FYEKMQ (reference sequence). V shed 7 bases, J shed 9 bases, and the junction held 18 bases outside the gene matches. The CDR3 bases are TGTGCCAGCACGCCAAGGGGACAGACTTCCCACAGTGAGCAGTTCTTC. This encodes CASTPRGQTSHSEQFF.

In this sample, this clonotype turned up a few times. A much larger clone lies a single base off, so this may be a read error. The chain combines TRBV6-1 with TRBJ1-2, with TRBD1 identical over 7 bases. Germline trimming cut 6 bases from V and 0 bases from J; bases unmatched to any gene: 10. The CDR3 length is 16 residues. The germline gives CDR1 MNHNS, CDR2 SASEGT. The CDR3: CASRARTGVSNYGYTF. As DNA, the CDR3 is TGTGCCAGCAGGGCCCGGACAGGAGTTTCTAACTATGGCTACACCTTC.

This clonotype was seen ten or more times. The V call is TRBV5-1, the J call TRBJ2-3, with D hard to call. The CDR3 extends over 13 amino acids. Germline loops: CDR1 SGHRS, CDR2 YFSETQ. V was shortened by 4 bases and J by 3 bases, with 9 bases between the two germline ends. The CDR3 is CASSGPPTDTQYF. CDR3 nucleotides: TGCGCCAGCAGCGGTCCCCCAACAGATACGCAGTATTTT.

Remarks on this clonotype: A much larger clone differs by one base, so this may be a read error. The V call is TRBV10-3, the J call TRBJ1-2; the match to TRBD1 covers 7 bases. Germline V gene data show CDR1 as ENHRY and CDR2 as SYGVKD. CDR3 length: 15 amino acids. The V gene end was trimmed by 4 bases and the J gene end by 1 base; junction bases not matched to a gene: 6. The CDR3 reads CAISAGTVHNYGYTF. CDR3 coding DNA: TGTGCCATCAGTGCAGGGACAGTCCATAACTATGGCTACACCTTC.

The J gene is TRBJ2-3, the V gene TRBV4-2, with 14 bases aligning to TRBD2. The CDR3 sequence is 17 residues long. Germline trimming cut 7 bases from V and 3 bases from J; bases unmatched to any gene: 9. CDR1 is LGHNA and CDR2 is YNFKEQ in the germline V gene. The CDR3 DNA follows: TGTGCCAGCAATCCAGGACTAGCGGGAGGTGCGACAGATACGCAGTATTTT. This codes for CASNPGLAGGATDTQYF.

The chain employs TRBV6-5 and TRBJ2-2, with D possibly TRBD2 on 5 matching bases. This CDR3 has 15 residues. Germline V gene data show CDR1 as MNHEY and CDR2 as SVGAGI. V was shortened by 2 bases and J by 7 bases, with 14 bases between the two germline ends. The chain's CDR3 is CASSYVVDCIGELFF. Written as DNA, the CDR3 is TGTGCCAGCAGTTACGTAGTGGACTGCATCGGGGAGCTGTTTTTT.

On this clonotype itself: Since no conserved phenylalanine or tryptophan closes the CDR3, a read error is the likely cause. The chain recombines TRBV6-6 with TRBJ1-1; D unclear. The germline V gene encodes CDR1 MNHNY and CDR2 SVGAGI (reference sequence). Between the trimmed V and J ends, which lost 5 bases and 3 bases, there was a span of 19 bases. The CDR3 extends over 16 amino acids. The chain's CDR3 is CASSRGPSWVHTEAFL. As DNA, the CDR3 is TGTGCCAGCAGTCGCGGCCCCTCGTGGGTCCACACTGAAGCTTTCCTT.

The chain links TRBV6-6 to TRBJ1-5; D is perhaps TRBD1 or TRBD2 (5 bases each). Gene TRBJ2-3 matches the end of the DNA better, so the J call may be wrong. Germline-derived CDR1 and CDR2 are MNHNY and SVGAGI (reference sequence). The CDR3 extends over 15 amino acids. As DNA, the CDR3 is TGTGCCAGCAGACCCGGGACGGATAGCAACCAGCCCCAGTATTTT. Encoded protein: CASRPGTDSNQPQYF.

Remarks on this clonotype: Because the CDR3 is missing its conserved closing phenylalanine or tryptophan, this is likely a read error. This rearrangement joins TRBV11-2 to TRBJ2-1, with D perhaps TRBD2 (6 bases). This CDR3 is 14 amino acids long. Per the germline V gene, CDR1 is SGHAT and CDR2 is FQNNGV. The CDR3 loop is CAGSSAGPGNEQFL. DNA of the CDR3: TGTGCCGGCAGTTCAGCGGGCCCAGGGAATGAGCAGTTCTTA.

Concerning this clonotype itself: Being one base from a much bigger clone, this may be a read error. This chain connects TRBV28 to TRBJ2-1, with no clear D. The V gene lost 4 bases and the J gene lost 12 bases, with 16 bases spanning the gap. In germline, CDR1 is MDHEN, CDR2 SYDVKM. CDR3 size: 13 residues. The CDR3: CASSSGLGSGQFF. Here the CDR3 DNA reads TGTGCCAGCAGTTCCGGGTTGGGAAGTGGGCAGTTCTTC. The variable domain in full, with the rest retrieved from reference TRBV28 and TRBJ2-1, is DVKVTQSSRYLVKRTGEKVFLECVQDMDHENMFWYRQDPGLGLRLIYFSYDVKMKEKGDIPEGYSVSREKKERFSLILESASTNQTSMYLCASSSGLGSGQFFGPGTRLTVL.

The chain joins TRBV2 to TRBJ1-5; possible D gene TRBD1, 6 bases. The V end was cut by 10 bases, the J end by 2 bases, with 18 bases between. This CDR3 comprises 15 residues. CDR1 and CDR2 (germline): SNHLY, FYNNEI. The DNA of the CDR3 is TGTGCCAACAGGGCTCTGGGGGGGGGCAATCAGCCCCAGCATTTT. Its translation is CANRALGGGNQPQHF.

This clonotype rates as medium-sized. The J gene is TRBJ2-2, the V gene TRBV6-5; D is uncertain. V was clipped by 5 bases and J by 1 base, with 17 bases between them. Germline CDR1 and CDR2: MNHEY and SVGAGI. This CDR3 comprises 17 residues. The DNA of the CDR3 is TGTGCCAGCAGTCTTCGCCCACCTGGAGTGAACACCGGGGAGCTGTTTTTT. It is translated as CASSLRPPGVNTGELFF.

This clonotype was found a few times. This chain connects TRBV7-3 to TRBJ2-3, with no clear D. The CDR3 is made up of 13 amino acids. Trimming cost V 6 bases and J 0 bases, with 7 bases left between them. Germline V gives CDR1 SGHTA, CDR2 FQGTGA. CDR3 DNA sequence: TGTGCCAGCAGGGACGGCAGCACAGATACGCAGTATTTT. It encodes CASRDGSTDTQYF.